The rows below give T cell receptor beta chains drawn from one sample of a study of blood T cells in healthy people across ages. TCRdb called the 5' RACE reads again in MiXCR, with one record for every CDR3 protein. The table shows under 2,000,000 distinct CDR3 sequences, with roughly 52% occurring only once. Sequencing input: blood. Receptor source: a middle-aged woman in good health. Both conserved end residues are part of each CDR3. A D gene is named only where the DNA matches it firmly. Some rows have no size entry. The others give once, few or many, or a class for an expanded clone.

v_gene	len	j_gene	d_gene	abundance	CDR3nt	CDR3aa
TRBV29-1	14	TRBJ2-4	TRBD2	few	TGCAGCGTTTGTCTCGCTAGCGGGGGGGCGGTTCAGTACTTC	CSVCLASGGAVQYF
TRBV5-1	15	TRBJ1-4	-	-	TGCGCCAGCAGCTTAACAGCGAAAACTAATGAAAAACTGTTTTTT	CASSLTAKTNEKLFF
TRBV12-5	13	TRBJ2-1	-	few	TGTGCTAGTGGCTCGGGGCACCCCGATGAGCAGTTCTTC	CASGSGHPDEQFF
TRBV7-2	17	TRBJ1-6	-	-	TGTGCCAGCAGCCCAGAGACAGCATCACTCATTAATTCACCCCTCCACTTT	CASSPETASLINSPLHF
TRBV5-1	15	TRBJ2-3	-	-	TGCGCCAGCAGCTGGGCGGGACAGAGCACAGATACGCAGTATTTT	CASSWAGQSTDTQYF
TRBV2	15	TRBJ1-2	-	-	TGTGCCAGCACCTACGGGTCGGAGCCGAGTTATGGCTACACCTTC	CASTYGSEPSYGYTF
TRBV24-1	13	TRBJ1-2	TRBD1	-	TGTGCCACCAGCGCCAACAGGGGAGAAGGCTACACCTTC	CATSANRGEGYTF
TRBV12-3/TRBV12-4	16	TRBJ2-7	-	-	TGTGCCAGCAGTCCGAGGGGGGTTAGCTCCTACAATGAGCAGTACTTC	CASSPRGVSSYNEQYF
TRBV20-1	15	TRBJ1-5	TRBD1	-	TGCAGTGCTAGAGATCAGGGGGGTCGGCGGCAGCCCCAGCATTTT	CSARDQGGRRQPQHF
TRBV6-2/TRBV6-3	15	TRBJ2-7	-	-	TGTGCCAGCAGTTGGTCTGCGGGTAGCTCCTACGAGCAGTACTTC	CASSWSAGSSYEQYF
TRBV4-2	16	TRBJ2-7	TRBD2	-	TGTGCCAGCAGCCAAGAAAGACTAGCGGGGGCCTACGAGCAGTACTTC	CASSQERLAGAYEQYF
TRBV3-1	21	TRBJ2-3	TRBD2	-	TGTGCCAGCAGCCAAGACTTACCCGGGACTAGCGGGGGACAAGGTTCAGATACGCAGTATTTT	CASSQDLPGTSGGQGSDTQYF
TRBV6-2/TRBV6-3	12	TRBJ2-5	-	many	TGTGCCAGCAGCTACAGGGAAGAGACCCAGTACTTC	CASSYREETQYF
TRBV28	14	TRBJ1-2	-	-	TGTGCCAGCGCCCGGGGGGGCCCTGCTCGGGGCTACACCTTC	CASARGGPARGYTF
TRBV20-1	15	TRBJ2-1	-	once	TGCAGTGCTAGAGACCCCCGGGACCGGACCGACGAGCAGTTCTTC	CSARDPRDRTDEQFF
TRBV4-3	13	TRBJ2-1	TRBD1	-	TGCGCCAGCAGCCAAGGACAGGGGTATGAGCAGTTCTTC	CASSQGQGYEQFF
TRBV28	11	TRBJ2-3	TRBD1	-	TGTGCCAGCAGTCGGACAGGGGCGCAGTATTTT	CASSRTGAQYF
TRBV5-1	14	TRBJ2-3	-	-	TGCGCCAGCAGCTTGGAGGACTTCCGAGATACGCAGTATTTT	CASSLEDFRDTQYF
TRBV3-1	15	TRBJ2-7	-	once	TGTGCCAGCAGCCGAACAGGACATGGGGGCAATGAGCAGTACTTC	CASSRTGHGGNEQYF
TRBV9	17	TRBJ2-6	TRBD1	-	TGTGCCAGCAGAGCCGGGACAGGGATCTCTGGGGCCAACGTCCTGACTTTC	CASRAGTGISGANVLTF
TRBV5-1	16	TRBJ2-5	-	few	TGCGCCAGCAGCTTGTCTGGGATCGAAGGACAAGAGACCCAGTACTTC	CASSLSGIEGQETQYF
TRBV7-2	14	TRBJ1-1	-	-	TGTGCCAGCAGCTTTACAGAGGTCGGCACTGAAGCTTTCTTT	CASSFTEVGTEAFF
TRBV4-1	15	TRBJ1-5	-	-	TGCGCCAGCAGCCAAGACACGGGGATTCCCCAGCCCCAGCATTTT	CASSQDTGIPQPQHF
TRBV9	15	TRBJ2-5	-	-	TGTGCCAGCAGCGTAGCTGCTCGGGGAGGAGAGACCCAGTACTTC	CASSVAARGGETQYF
TRBV20-1	13	TRBJ2-4	-	-	TGCAGTGCCAGGTTTAGTGCCAAAAACATTCAGTACTTC	CSARFSAKNIQYF
TRBV4-3	18	TRBJ2-6	-	few	TGCGCCAGCAGCCAAGTGTGGGGAGCCTACTCTGGGGCCAACGTCCTGACTTTC	CASSQVWGAYSGANVLTF
TRBV10-1	13	TRBJ2-7	-	-	TGCGCCAGCAGCGGGGCAGGGAGGTACGAGCAGTACTTC	CASSGAGRYEQYF
TRBV5-1	13	TRBJ2-2	-	-	TGCGCCAGCAGGGGCAAGAACACCGGGGAGCTGTTTTTT	CASRGKNTGELFF
TRBV15	14	TRBJ2-2	TRBD2	-	TGTGCCACCAGAGGGACTAGCGGGGACGGGGAGCTGTTTTTT	CATRGTSGDGELFF
TRBV6-5	16	TRBJ2-5	TRBD2	-	TGTGCCAGCAGTTACCGGTTGACTAGCGGGGGAGAGACCCAGTACTTC	CASSYRLTSGGETQYF
TRBV7-9	14	TRBJ2-7	TRBD2	-	TGTGCCAGCAGGGCTAGCGGGGACCCTTACGAGCAGTACTTC	CASRASGDPYEQYF
TRBV12-3/TRBV12-4	16	TRBJ2-3	TRBD2	-	TGTGCCAGCAGAAAGATTGGTAGCGGGGGCGCAGATACGCAGTATTTT	CASRKIGSGGADTQYF
TRBV6-6	16	TRBJ2-5	TRBD2	-	TGTGCCAGCGGCCGGACTAGCGGGGGGGTCCAAGAGACCCAGTACTTC	CASGRTSGGVQETQYF
TRBV6-5	15	TRBJ2-7	-	few	TGTGCCAGCAGTGCCGCGAGTGTCAGGGGCTACGAGCAGTACTTC	CASSAASVRGYEQYF
TRBV6-6	15	TRBJ2-6	-	-	TGTGCCAGCACCGACAGGTTCTCTGGGGCCAACGTCCTGACTTTC	CASTDRFSGANVLTF
TRBV5-1	16	TRBJ2-5	TRBD2	-	TGCGCCAGCAGCTTGGCGGGACTAGGCTTCGGAGAGACCCAGTACTTC	CASSLAGLGFGETQYF
TRBV24-1	13	TRBJ1-1	TRBD1	few	TGTGCCACCAGTGACCACGACAGGGGTGAAGCTTTCTTT	CATSDHDRGEAFF
TRBV5-1	15	TRBJ2-7	-	few	TGCGCCAGCAGCTTGGAGGTGAGCTCCTACAATGAGCAGTACTTC	CASSLEVSSYNEQYF
TRBV12-3/TRBV12-4	17	TRBJ2-5	-	few	TGTGCCAGCACACGAGTTGGGGGCGGGGGAAAGGAAGAGACCCAGTACTTC	CASTRVGGGGKEETQYF
TRBV15	14	TRBJ2-7	TRBD1	few	TGTGCCACCAGCAGAGTACCAGGGGGCTACGAGCAGTACTTC	CATSRVPGGYEQYF
TRBV6-2/TRBV6-3	12	TRBJ2-1	-	few	TGTGCCAGCAGAATCTCGATGTATGAGCAGTTCTTC	CASRISMYEQFF
TRBV4-3	15	TRBJ1-1	-	-	TGCGCCAGCAGCCAAGACCCACGGGCTAATACTGAAGCTTTCTTT	CASSQDPRANTEAFF
TRBV5-1	15	TRBJ1-2	TRBD1	-	TGCGCCAGCAGTACCGGGACAGGGGATAAGGATGGCTACACCTTC	CASSTGTGDKDGYTF
TRBV20-1	12	TRBJ1-2	-	-	TGCAGAGCAGGGGATCGGAACTATGGCTACACCTTC	CRAGDRNYGYTF
TRBV20-1	15	TRBJ2-1	-	once	TGCAGTGCTAGAGATACCAGTCGGAGTCCCAATGAGCAGTTCTTC	CSARDTSRSPNEQFF
TRBV3-1	14	TRBJ2-5	-	-	TGTGCCAGCAGCCAAATAACCCCAGGGGGGAAGCAGTACTTC	CASSQITPGGKQYF
TRBV6-5	15	TRBJ2-7	-	once	TGTGCCAGCAGGACCATCCTTGGGGGAGGCTACGAGCAGTACTTC	CASRTILGGGYEQYF
TRBV20-1	15	TRBJ2-5	-	few	TGCAGTGCTAGACCCTTCCCCGACAACCAAGAGACCCAGTACTTC	CSARPFPDNQETQYF
TRBV11-1	12	TRBJ2-5	-	few	TGTGCCAGCAGTCCCGATTACAATGAGCAGTACTTC	CASSPDYNEQYF